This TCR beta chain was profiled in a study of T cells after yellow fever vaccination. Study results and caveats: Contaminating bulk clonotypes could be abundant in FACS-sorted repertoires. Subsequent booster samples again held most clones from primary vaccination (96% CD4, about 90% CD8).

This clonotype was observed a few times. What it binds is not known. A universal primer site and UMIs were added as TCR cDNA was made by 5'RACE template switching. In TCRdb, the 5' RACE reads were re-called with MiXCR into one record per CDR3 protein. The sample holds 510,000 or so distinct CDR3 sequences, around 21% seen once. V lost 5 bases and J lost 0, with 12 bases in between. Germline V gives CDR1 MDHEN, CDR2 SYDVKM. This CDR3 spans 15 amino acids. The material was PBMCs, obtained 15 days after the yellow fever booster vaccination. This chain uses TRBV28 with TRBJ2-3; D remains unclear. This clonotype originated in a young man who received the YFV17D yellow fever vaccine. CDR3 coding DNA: TGTGCCAGCAGTCTTCGGGCCACGAGCACAGATACGCAGTATTTT. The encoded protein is CASSLRATSTDTQYF.